The clone carrying this T cell receptor (beta chain) appeared a single time. Antigen unknown. The data were obtained in a study of T cell responses to AZD1222 COVID-19 vaccine. General study results and limits: Close to half of spike-specific TCRs reportedly recognize unmutated variant regions. White British people made up most donors, females outnumbered males, and clonal diversity was possibly underestimated.

Assay: immunoSEQ multiplex PCR; the TCRdb copy retains only in-frame clones and omits some. The sample consists of 150,000 or so clones, about 89% of them appearing once. The CDR3 covers 11 residues. After removal of 11 bases from V and 5 bases from J, the junction contained 5 bases not matched to a gene. Germline V gives CDR1 MNHNY, CDR2 SVGAGI (reference sequence). The specimen was peripheral blood, collected 28 days after the second AZD1222 dose. This TCR came from an adult who received the AZD1222 COVID-19 vaccine. The chain employs TRBV6-6 and TRBJ2-5, with 7 bases aligning to TRBD2. As DNA, the CDR3 is TGTGCCGCGGGGGACCCGGAGACCCAGTACTTC. It is translated as CAAGDPETQYF.